In its sample, the clone carrying this T cell receptor beta chain was seen a few times. The antigen is unknown. TCRdb re-analysed the 5' RACE reads in MiXCR, keeping a single row per CDR3 protein. Found here are 550,000 to 650,000 distinct CDR3 sequences, 17% of them singletons; the top ten hold about 7.4%. The ends were cut back, 4 bases at V and 6 bases at J, with 15 bases in the middle. The CDR3 sequence is 14 residues long. The data originate from a study of T-cell memory formation after mild COVID-19. Study-wide points: Later expanders leaned toward CD4+, whereas clones contracting from day 15 to 85 were balanced CD4/CD8.

The rearrangement joins TRBV12-3 or TRBV12-4 to TRBJ1-1; D might be TRBD1 (6 bases). The receptor comes from an adult woman who had mild COVID-19 (a few samples of this study predate the infection). Cell type and time point are not known. The specimen was PBMCs or a T cell subset sorted from them (not recorded which). The CDR3 spells CASSSMVGAAEAFF. The DNA of the CDR3 is TGTGCCAGCAGTTCCATGGTGGGGGCCGCTGAAGCTTTCTTT.